The clone carrying this T cell receptor beta chain has only one observation. The target antigen is unknown. The protocol was immunoSEQ multiplex PCR, while the TCRdb copy is restricted to in-frame clones and leaves out a portion. The sample lists 150,000 to 200,000 clones, almost 85% occurring once. The record originates from a study of cytomegalovirus exposure and HLA in healthy donors. Study observations and caveats: A subsequent analysis found that TCR clusters from the first cohort also tended to co-occur in the approximately 130 validation repertoires, with around 94% of cluster scores above 0. It was confirmed in vitro that three of the CMV-associated chains were specific for CMV antigens.

Germline CDR1 is MNHEY and CDR2 is SVGAGI. Trimming left V 2 bases short and J 0 bases short, with 14 bases between. The CDR3 runs to 16 residues. The V and J genes are TRBV6-5 and TRBJ2-7; weak D call: TRBD2 (6 bases). Sequencing was performed on PBMCs. The receptor was isolated from a man aged 25-45 years in good health and CMV-seropositive. DNA for the CDR3: TGTGCCAGCAGTTACCGATTCCGACTAGACTCCTACGAGCAGTACTTC. This encodes CASSYRFRLDSYEQYF.